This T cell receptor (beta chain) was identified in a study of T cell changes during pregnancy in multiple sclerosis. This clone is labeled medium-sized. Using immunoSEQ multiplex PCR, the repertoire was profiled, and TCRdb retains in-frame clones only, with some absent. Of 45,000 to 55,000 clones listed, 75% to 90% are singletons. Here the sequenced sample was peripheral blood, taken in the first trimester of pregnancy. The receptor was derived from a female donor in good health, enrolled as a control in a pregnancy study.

The CDR3 region is CSAGQNTEAFF. The CDR3 region has the DNA TGCAGTGCTGGACAAAACACTGAAGCTTTCTTT. The gene calls are TRBV20-1 and TRBJ1-1; tentative D call: TRBD1 (5 bases). V was pared by 5 bases and J by 2 bases, with 6 bases between. This CDR3 spans 11 amino acids. Germline V gene lookup returns CDR1 DFQATT and CDR2 SNEGSKA (reference sequence).